The 9 T cell receptor beta chains listed next were all sequenced from one sample in a study of lymphopenia after photon versus proton radiotherapy. Sequenced by immunoSEQ multiplex PCR; TCRdb stores in-frame clones only, minus some. The sample carries under 20,000 clones, approximately 90% recorded once. The sequencing here drew on peripheral blood, taken from a patient treated with photon-based radiotherapy. The receptors stem from a man aged 60-69 years with pancreatic cancer.

The J gene is TRBJ2-7, the V gene TRBV5-6, with D possibly being TRBD1 (6 bases). V lost 3 bases and J lost 7, with 23 bases in between. Germline V gives CDR1 SGHDT, CDR2 YYEEEE. This CDR3 spans 16 amino acids. The CDR3 protein is CASSSQGYPFTREQYF. CDR3 DNA: TGTGCCAGCAGCTCTCAGGGGTACCCATTTACGAGGGAGCAGTACTTC.

V is TRBV6-1 and J is TRBJ2-5; D not certain. This CDR3 has 12 amino acids. The V gene lost 8 bases and the J gene lost 5 bases, with 12 bases spanning the gap. Germline CDR1 and CDR2: MNHNS and SASEGT. The CDR3 is CASARYFETQYF. The CDR3 region has the DNA TGTGCCAGCGCTCGCTACTTTGAGACCCAGTACTTC.

The chain is built from TRBV28 and TRBJ1-4; D not certain. This CDR3 has 13 residues. Germline lookup yields CDR1 MDHEN and CDR2 SYDVKM. V lost 10 bases to trimming and J lost 10 bases, with 19 bases between them. The CDR3 reads CATHWRAEAKLFF. The CDR3 DNA follows: TGTGCCACTCACTGGCGGGCGGAGGCAAAACTGTTTTTT.

V and J are TRBV27 and TRBJ1-1; TRBD1 agrees at 8 bases. Germline-derived CDR1 and CDR2 are MNHEY and SMNVEV (reference sequence). V gave up 6 bases and J gave up 4 bases; unmatched junction bases: 10. This CDR3 comprises 15 residues. The CDR3 sequence is CASRSLQGGGTEAFF. The CDR3 DNA follows: TGTGCCAGCAGGTCGTTACAGGGGGGCGGCACTGAAGCTTTCTTT.

This chain links TRBV28 with TRBJ2-1; tentative D call: TRBD1 (6 bases). The CDR3 is 14 amino acids. Germline V CDR1 and CDR2: MDHEN, SYDVKM. The ends were cut back, 4 bases at V and 8 bases at J, with 15 bases in the middle. The DNA for the CDR3 is TGTGCCAGCAGTTCGGCAGGGACAAAATATGAGCAGTTCTTC. Residues: CASSSAGTKYEQFF.

The rearrangement uses TRBV25-1 and TRBJ1-1; D gene uncertain. The CDR3 sequence is 11 residues long. Deletions cut 10 bases from V and 7 bases from J, with 13 bases between. The germline gives CDR1 MGHDK, CDR2 SYGVNS. The CDR3 bases are TGTGCCACCGAGCTGTGGGATGAAGCTTTCTTT. Protein sequence: CATELWDEAFF.

The chain joins TRBV5-1 to TRBJ1-2; 7 positions agree with TRBD1. Trimming at V came to 2 bases and at J to 2 bases, leaving 6 bases not matched to a gene. There are 15 residues in the CDR3. CDR1 and CDR2 from the germline V gene are SGHRS and YFSETQ. Written as DNA, the CDR3 is TGCGCCAGCAGCTTAAACAGGGGCCCAAACTATGGCTACACCTTC. Translating gives CASSLNRGPNYGYTF.

The chain employs TRBV19 and TRBJ2-7, with D perhaps TRBD2 (6 bases). The ends were cut back, 8 bases at V and 6 bases at J, with 20 bases in the middle. CDR3 length: 14 amino acids. Germline CDR1 LNHDA, CDR2 SQIVND (reference sequence). The CDR3 spells CASGIGGTWGEQYF. DNA for the CDR3: TGTGCCAGTGGGATCGGGGGAACTTGGGGCGAGCAGTACTTC.

The rearrangement joins TRBV9 to TRBJ2-1; 9 positions match TRBD2. Trimming at V came to 4 bases and at J to 7 bases, leaving 9 bases not matched to a gene. This CDR3 spans 15 amino acids. In germline, CDR1 is SGDLS, CDR2 YYNGEE. CDR3 loop: CASSSTGTSRNEQFF. The CDR3 nucleotides read TGTGCCAGCAGCTCCACCGGGACTAGCAGAAATGAGCAGTTCTTC.